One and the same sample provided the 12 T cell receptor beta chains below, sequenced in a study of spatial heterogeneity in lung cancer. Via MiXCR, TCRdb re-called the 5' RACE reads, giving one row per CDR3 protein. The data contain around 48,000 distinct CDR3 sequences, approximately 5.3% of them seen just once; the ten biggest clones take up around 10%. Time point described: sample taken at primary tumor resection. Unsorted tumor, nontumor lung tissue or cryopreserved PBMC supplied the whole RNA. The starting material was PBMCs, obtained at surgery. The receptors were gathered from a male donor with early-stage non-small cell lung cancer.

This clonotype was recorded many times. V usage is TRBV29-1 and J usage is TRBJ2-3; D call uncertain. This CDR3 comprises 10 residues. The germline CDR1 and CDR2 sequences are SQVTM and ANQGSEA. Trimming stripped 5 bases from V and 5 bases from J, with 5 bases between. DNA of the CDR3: TGCAGCGTTTTCCAAGATACGCAGTATTTT. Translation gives CSVFQDTQYF.

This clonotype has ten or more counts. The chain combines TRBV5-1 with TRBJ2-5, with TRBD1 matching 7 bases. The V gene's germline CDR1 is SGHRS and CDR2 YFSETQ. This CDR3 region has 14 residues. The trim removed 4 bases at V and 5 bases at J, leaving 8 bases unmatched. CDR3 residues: CASSRGQPQETQYF. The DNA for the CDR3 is TGCGCCAGCAGCCGGGGACAGCCTCAGGAGACCCAGTACTTC.

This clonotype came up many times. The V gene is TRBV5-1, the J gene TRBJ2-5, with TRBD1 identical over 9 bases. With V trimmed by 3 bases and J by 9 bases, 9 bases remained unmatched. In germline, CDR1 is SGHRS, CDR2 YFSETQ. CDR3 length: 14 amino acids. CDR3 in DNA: TGCGCCAGCAGCTCCGGGACAGGGCTCGCGGCCCAGTACTTC. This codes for CASSSGTGLAAQYF. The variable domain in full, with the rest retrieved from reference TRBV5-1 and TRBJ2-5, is KAGVTQTPRYLIKTRGQQVTLSCSPISGHRSVSWYQQTPGQGLQFLFEYFSETQRNKGNFPGRFSGRQFSNSRSEMNVSTLELGDSALYLCASSSGTGLAAQYFGPGTRLLVL.

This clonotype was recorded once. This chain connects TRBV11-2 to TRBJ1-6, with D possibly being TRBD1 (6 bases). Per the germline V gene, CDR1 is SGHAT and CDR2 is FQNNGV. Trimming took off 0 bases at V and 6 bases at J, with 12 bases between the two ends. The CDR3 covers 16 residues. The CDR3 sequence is CASSLDWQGTNSPLHF. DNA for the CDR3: TGTGCCAGCAGCTTAGATTGGCAGGGGACTAATTCACCCCTCCACTTT.

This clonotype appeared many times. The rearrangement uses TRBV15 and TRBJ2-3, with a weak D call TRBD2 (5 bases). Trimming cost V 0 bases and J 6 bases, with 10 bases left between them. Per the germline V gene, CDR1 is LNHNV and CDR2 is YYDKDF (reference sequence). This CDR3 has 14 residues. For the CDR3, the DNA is TGTGCCACCAGCAGAGATCTGGAGGAGGATACGCAGTATTTT. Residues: CATSRDLEEDTQYF. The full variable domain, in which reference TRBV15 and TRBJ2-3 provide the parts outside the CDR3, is DAMVIQNPRYQVTQFGKPVTLSCSQTLNHNVMYWYQQKSSQAPKLLFHYYDKDFNNEADTPDNFQSRRPNTSFCFLDIRSPGLGDTAMYLCATSRDLEEDTQYFGPGTRLTVL.

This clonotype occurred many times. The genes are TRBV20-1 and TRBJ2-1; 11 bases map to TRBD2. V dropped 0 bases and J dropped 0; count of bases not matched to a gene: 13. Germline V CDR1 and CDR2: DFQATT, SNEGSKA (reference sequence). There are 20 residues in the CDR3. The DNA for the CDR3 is TGCAGTGCTAGAGATTGGGCTAGCGGGAGGATGGTGAGCTCCTACAATGAGCAGTTCTTC. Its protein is CSARDWASGRMVSSYNEQFF.

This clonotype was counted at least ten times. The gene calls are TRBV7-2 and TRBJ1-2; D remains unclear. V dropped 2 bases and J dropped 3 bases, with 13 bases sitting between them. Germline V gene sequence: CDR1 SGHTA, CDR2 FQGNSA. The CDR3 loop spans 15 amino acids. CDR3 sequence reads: CASSLMLAADYGYTF. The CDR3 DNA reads TGTGCCAGCAGCTTAATGTTGGCTGCGGACTATGGCTACACCTTC.

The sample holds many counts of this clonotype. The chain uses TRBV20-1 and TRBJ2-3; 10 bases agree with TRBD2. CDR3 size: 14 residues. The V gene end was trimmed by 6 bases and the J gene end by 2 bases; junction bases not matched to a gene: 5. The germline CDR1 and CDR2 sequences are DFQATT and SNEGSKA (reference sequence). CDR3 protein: CSARTSGFTDTQYF. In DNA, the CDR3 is TGCAGTGCCCGGACTAGCGGTTTCACAGATACGCAGTATTTT.

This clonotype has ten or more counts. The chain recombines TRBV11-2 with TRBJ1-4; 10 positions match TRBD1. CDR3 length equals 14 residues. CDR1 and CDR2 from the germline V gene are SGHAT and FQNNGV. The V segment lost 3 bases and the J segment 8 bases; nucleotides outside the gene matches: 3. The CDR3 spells CASSLGTGVEKLFF. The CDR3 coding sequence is TGTGCCAGCAGCTTGGGGACAGGGGTGGAAAAACTGTTTTTT.

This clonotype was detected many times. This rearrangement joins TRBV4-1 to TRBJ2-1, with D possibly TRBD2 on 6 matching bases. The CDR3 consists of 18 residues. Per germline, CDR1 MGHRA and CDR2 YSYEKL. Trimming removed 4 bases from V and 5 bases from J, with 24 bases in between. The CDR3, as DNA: TGCGCCAGCAGCCCTCGCCATCGGGACTGGATTAAAAACAATGAGCAGTTCTTC. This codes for CASSPRHRDWIKNNEQFF.

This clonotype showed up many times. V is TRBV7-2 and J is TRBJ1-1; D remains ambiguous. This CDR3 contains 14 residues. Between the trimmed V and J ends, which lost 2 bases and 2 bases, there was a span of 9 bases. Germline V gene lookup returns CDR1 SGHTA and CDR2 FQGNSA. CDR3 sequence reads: CASSLYASNTEAFF. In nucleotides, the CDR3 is TGTGCCAGCAGCTTATATGCCAGCAACACTGAAGCTTTCTTT.

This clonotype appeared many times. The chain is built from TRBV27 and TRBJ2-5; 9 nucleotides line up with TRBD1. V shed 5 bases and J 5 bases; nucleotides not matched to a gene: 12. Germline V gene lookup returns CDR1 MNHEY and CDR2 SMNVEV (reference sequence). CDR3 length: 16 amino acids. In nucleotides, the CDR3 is TGTGCCAGCAGTAGGACAGGGGTGGGATGGAGGGAGACCCAGTACTTC. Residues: CASSRTGVGWRETQYF.